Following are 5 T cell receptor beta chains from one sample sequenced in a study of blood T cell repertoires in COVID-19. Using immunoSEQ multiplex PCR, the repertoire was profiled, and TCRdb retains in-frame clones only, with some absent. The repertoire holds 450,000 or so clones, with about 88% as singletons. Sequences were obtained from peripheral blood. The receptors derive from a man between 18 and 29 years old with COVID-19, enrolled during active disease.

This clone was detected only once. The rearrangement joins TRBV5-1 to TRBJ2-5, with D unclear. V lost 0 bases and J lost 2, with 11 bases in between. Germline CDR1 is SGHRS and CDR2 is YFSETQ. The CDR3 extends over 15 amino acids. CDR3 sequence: CASSLGGAEQETQYF. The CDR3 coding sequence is TGCGCCAGCAGCTTGGGAGGTGCAGAACAAGAGACCCAGTACTTC.

For the CDR3, the DNA is TGCAGCGTTGCAAGGAAACTCACGGGCGGGGAGCTGTTTTTT. This translates into CSVARKLTGGELFF. The chain combines TRBV29-1 with TRBJ2-2; the D is unclear. The germline gives CDR1 SQVTM, CDR2 ANQGSEA. V was trimmed by 4 bases and J by 7 bases, leaving 16 bases between them. CDR3 length: 14 residues.

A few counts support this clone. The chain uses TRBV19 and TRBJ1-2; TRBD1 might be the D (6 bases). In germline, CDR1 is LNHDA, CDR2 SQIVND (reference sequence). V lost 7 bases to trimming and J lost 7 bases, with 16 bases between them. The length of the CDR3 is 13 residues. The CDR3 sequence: CASTLTGRGGYTF. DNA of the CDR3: TGTGCCAGTACCCTGACAGGTCGAGGTGGCTACACCTTC. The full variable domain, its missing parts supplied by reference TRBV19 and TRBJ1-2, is DGGITQSPKYLFRKEGQNVTLSCEQNLNHDAMYWYRQDPGQGLRLIYYSQIVNDFQKGDIAEGYSVSREKKESFPLTVTSAQKNPTAFYLCASTLTGRGGYTFGSGTRLTVV.

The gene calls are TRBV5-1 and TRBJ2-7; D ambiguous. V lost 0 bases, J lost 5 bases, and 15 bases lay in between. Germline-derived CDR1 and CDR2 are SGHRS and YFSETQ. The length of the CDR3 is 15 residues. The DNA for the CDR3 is TGCGCCAGCAGCTTGGACACAGTTTTTGAGAACGAGCAGTACTTC. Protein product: CASSLDTVFENEQYF.

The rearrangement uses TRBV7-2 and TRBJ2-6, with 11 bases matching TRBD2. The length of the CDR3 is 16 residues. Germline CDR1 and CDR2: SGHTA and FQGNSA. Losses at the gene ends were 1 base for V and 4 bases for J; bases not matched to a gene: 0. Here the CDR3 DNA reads TGTGCCAGCAGCTTAGGACTAGCGGGAGGGGCCAACGTCCTGACTTTC. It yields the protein CASSLGLAGGANVLTF.